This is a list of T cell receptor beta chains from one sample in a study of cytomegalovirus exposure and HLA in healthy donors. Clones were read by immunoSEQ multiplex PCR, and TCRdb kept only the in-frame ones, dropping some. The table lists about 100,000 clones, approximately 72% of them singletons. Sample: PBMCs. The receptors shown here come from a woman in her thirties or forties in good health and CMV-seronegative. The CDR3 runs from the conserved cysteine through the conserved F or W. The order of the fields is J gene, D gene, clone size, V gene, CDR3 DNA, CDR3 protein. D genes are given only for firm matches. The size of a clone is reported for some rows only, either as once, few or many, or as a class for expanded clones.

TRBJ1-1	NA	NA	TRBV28	TGTGCCAGTAAAGGAGGGAACACTGAAGCTTTCTTT	CASKGGNTEAFF
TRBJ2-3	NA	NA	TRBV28	TGTGCCAGCAGTTTACGTGGTCGGGATAGCGGAACAGATACGCAGTATTTT	CASSLRGRDSGTDTQYF
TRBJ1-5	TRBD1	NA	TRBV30	TGTGCCTGGAGTGTAGACAGGGAATTTCAGCCCCAGCATTTT	CAWSVDREFQPQHF
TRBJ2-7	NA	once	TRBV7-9	TGTGCCAGCAGCTTAGGCGGAGCGGCCTACGAGCAGTACTTC	CASSLGGAAYEQYF
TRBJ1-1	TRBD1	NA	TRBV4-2	TGTGCCAGTAGGTACCACAGGGGTTCAATCACTGAAGCTTTCTTT	CASRYHRGSITEAFF
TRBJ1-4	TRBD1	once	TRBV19	TGTGCCAGTAGTATTGGGGCCAGGGGGGATGAAAAACTGTTTTTT	CASSIGARGDEKLFF
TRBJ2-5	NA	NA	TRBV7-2	TGTGCCAGCAGCCCCGACAGTCAAGAGACCCAGTACTTC	CASSPDSQETQYF
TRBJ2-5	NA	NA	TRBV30	TGTGCCTGGAGTGACAGGTACGGGGAGACCCAGTACTTC	CAWSDRYGETQYF
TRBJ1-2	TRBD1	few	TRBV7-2	TGTGCCAGCAGCTTAGCCGTCTCAGGGGGAACCAACTATGGCTACACCTTC	CASSLAVSGGTNYGYTF
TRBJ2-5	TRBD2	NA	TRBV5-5	TGTGCCAGCAGCTTGCTGCTAGCGGGAATTAGAGAGACCCAGTACTTC	CASSLLLAGIRETQYF
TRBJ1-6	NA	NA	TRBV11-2	TGTGCCAGCAGCTTAGTACTGGATTCACCCCTCCACTTT	CASSLVLDSPLHF
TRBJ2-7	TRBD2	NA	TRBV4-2	TGTGCCAGCAGCCAAGTTAGCGGGAGGGTTTACGAGCAGTACTTC	CASSQVSGRVYEQYF
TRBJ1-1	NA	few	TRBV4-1	TGCGCCAGCAGCCAAGATGCGGTCGGGGATGGAGCTTTCTTT	CASSQDAVGDGAFF
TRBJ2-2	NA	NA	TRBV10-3	TGTGCCATCAGTGATTTAGGCCCGGGCACCGGGGAGCTGTTTTTT	CAISDLGPGTGELFF